This T cell receptor beta chain is from a study of siplizumab effects on memory and regulatory T cells. On this clone itself: Its antigen is undetermined.

TCRdb's copy holds only in-frame clones and misses some; the assay was immunoSEQ multiplex PCR. This sample has under 95,000 clones, with approximately 95% found just once. Findings and caveats of the study: The authors did not confirm suppressive function in proliferating Tregs from siplizumab cultures.

V was clipped by 5 bases and J by 7 bases; unmatched bases: 6. Per the germline V gene, CDR1 is SGHAT and CDR2 is FQNNGV. This CDR3 spans 13 amino acids. This TCR was recovered from a human donor in good health. The specimen sequenced was non-Treg CD4+ T cells sorted from blood. V is TRBV11-2 and J is TRBJ1-2, with TRBD1 matching 8 bases. This chain's CDR3 is CASSPWTGSGYTF. As DNA, the CDR3 is TGTGCCAGCAGCCCATGGACAGGGTCTGGCTACACCTTC.